The next 2 T cell receptor beta chains were all read from a single sample in a study of blood T cell repertoires in COVID-19. Clones were read by immunoSEQ multiplex PCR, and TCRdb kept only the in-frame ones, dropping some. The sample consists of approximately 300,000 clones, about 90% of them appearing once. Sequencing was carried out using peripheral blood. The receptors shown here come from a man aged 18 to 30 who had recovered from COVID-19.

The chain has TRBV27 and TRBJ2-7; weak D call: TRBD2 (6 bases). The length of the CDR3 is 15 residues. Germline V gives CDR1 MNHEY, CDR2 SMNVEV (reference sequence). Trimming took off 4 bases at V and 3 bases at J, with 16 bases between the two ends. CDR3 bases: TGTGCCAGCAGTTCTGGCGGGGAACTCCACTACGAGCAGTACTTC. This gives the protein CASSSGGELHYEQYF.

V gene TRBV7-8 combines with J gene TRBJ2-3; D possibly corresponds to TRBD2 (6 bases). The V end was cut by 5 bases, the J end by 5 bases, with 14 bases between. CDR3 length: 14 amino acids. Germline V lookup: CDR1 SGHVS, CDR2 FQNEAQ. CDR3 nucleotides: TGTGCCAGCAGCATACGGGGGAACGGAGATACGCAGTATTTT. Protein sequence: CASSIRGNGDTQYF.